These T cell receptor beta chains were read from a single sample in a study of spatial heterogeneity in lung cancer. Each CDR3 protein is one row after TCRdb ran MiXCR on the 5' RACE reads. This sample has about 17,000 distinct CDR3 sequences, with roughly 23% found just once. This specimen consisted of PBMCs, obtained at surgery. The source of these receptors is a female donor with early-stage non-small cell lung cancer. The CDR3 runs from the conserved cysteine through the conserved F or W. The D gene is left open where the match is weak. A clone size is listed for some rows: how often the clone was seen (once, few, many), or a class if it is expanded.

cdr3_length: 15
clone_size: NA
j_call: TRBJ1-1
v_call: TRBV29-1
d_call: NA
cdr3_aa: CSVASLNQRNTEAFF
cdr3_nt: TGCAGCGTTGCGAGTCTGAACCAGAGAAACACTGAAGCTTTCTTT

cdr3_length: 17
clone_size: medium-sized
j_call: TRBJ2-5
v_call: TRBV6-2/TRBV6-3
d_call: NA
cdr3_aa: CASSYGLLPGSRETQYF
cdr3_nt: TGTGCCAGCAGTTACGGCCTCTTACCGGGGTCGCGGGAGACCCAGTACTTC

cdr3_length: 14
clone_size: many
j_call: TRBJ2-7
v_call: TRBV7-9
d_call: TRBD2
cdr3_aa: CASRPAGARMGQYF
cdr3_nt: TGTGCCAGCAGACCCGCGGGAGCCAGAATGGGGCAGTACTTC

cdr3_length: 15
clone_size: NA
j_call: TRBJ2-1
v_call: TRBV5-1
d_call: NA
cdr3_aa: CASSLGPGEYNEQFF
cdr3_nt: TGCGCCAGCAGCTTGGGACCCGGAGAATACAATGAGCAGTTCTTC

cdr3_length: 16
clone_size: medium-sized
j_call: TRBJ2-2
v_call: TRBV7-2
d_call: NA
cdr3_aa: CASSQSGQMNTGELFF
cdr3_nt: TGTGCCAGCAGCCAATCCGGACAAATGAACACCGGGGAGCTGTTTTTT

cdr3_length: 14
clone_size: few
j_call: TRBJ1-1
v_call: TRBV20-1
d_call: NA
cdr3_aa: CSQAAGRMNTEAFF
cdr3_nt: TGCAGTCAGGCTGCGGGCCGAATGAACACTGAAGCTTTCTTT

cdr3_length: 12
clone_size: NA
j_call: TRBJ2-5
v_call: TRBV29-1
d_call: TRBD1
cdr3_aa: CSGGQNQETQYF
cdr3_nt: TGCAGCGGGGGACAGAACCAAGAGACCCAGTACTTC

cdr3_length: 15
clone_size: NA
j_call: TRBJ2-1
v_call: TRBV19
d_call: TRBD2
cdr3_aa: CASSKGLAGGIEQFF
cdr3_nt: TGTGCCAGCTCGAAGGGGCTAGCGGGAGGTATTGAGCAGTTCTTC

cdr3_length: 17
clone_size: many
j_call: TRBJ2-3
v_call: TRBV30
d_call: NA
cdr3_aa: CAWSVPHYSASTDTQYF
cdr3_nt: TGTGCCTGGAGTGTACCCCACTATTCAGCTAGCACAGATACGCAGTATTTT

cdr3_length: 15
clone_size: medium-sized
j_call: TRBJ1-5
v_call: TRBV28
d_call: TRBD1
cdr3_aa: CASSLLTGGNQPQHF
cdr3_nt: TGTGCCAGCAGTTTACTGACAGGGGGAAATCAGCCCCAGCATTTT

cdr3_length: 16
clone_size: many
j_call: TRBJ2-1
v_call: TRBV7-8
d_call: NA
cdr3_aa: CASSLSRISSYNEQFF
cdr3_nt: TGTGCCAGCAGCTTAAGCCGCATTAGCTCCTACAATGAGCAGTTCTTC

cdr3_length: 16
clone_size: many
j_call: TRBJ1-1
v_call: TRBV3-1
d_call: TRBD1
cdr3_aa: CASSQKTGDRGFAAFF
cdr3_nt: TGTGCCAGCAGCCAAAAAACCGGGGACAGGGGGTTTGCAGCTTTCTTT

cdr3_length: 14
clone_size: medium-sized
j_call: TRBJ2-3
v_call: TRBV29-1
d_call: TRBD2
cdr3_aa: CSVVTSGKRDTQYF
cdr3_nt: TGCAGCGTGGTGACTAGCGGGAAAAGAGATACGCAGTATTTT

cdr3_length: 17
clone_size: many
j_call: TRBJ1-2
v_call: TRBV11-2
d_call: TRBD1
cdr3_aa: CASSLWVRTGWDYGYTF
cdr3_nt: TGTGCCAGCAGCTTATGGGTCCGGACAGGGTGGGACTATGGCTACACCTTC

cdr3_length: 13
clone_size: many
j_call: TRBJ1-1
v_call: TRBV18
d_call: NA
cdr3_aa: CASSREKYTEAFF
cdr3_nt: TGTGCCAGCTCACGCGAGAAATACACTGAAGCTTTCTTT

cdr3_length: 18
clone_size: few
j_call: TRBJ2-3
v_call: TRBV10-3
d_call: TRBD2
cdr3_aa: CAISDRGRTSGSTDTQYF
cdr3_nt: TGTGCCATCAGTGATAGGGGTCGGACTAGCGGGAGCACAGATACGCAGTATTTT

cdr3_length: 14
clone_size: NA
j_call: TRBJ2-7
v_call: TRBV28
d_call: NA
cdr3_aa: CAGSFWASTYEQYF
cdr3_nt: TGTGCCGGCAGTTTTTGGGCGTCCACCTACGAGCAGTACTTC

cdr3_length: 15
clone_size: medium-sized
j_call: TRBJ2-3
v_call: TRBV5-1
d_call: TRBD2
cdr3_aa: CASSLGLAGADTQYF
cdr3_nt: TGCGCCAGCAGCTTAGGACTAGCGGGAGCAGATACGCAGTATTTT

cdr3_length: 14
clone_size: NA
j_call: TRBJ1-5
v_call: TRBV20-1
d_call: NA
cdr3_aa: CSAQRGFGNQPQHF
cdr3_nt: TGCAGTGCTCAGAGGGGGTTCGGCAATCAGCCCCAGCATTTT

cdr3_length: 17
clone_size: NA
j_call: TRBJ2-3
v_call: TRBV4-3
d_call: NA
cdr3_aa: CASSQVPDQTNTDTQYF
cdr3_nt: TGCGCCAGCAGCCAAGTACCGGACCAGACAAACACAGATACGCAGTATTTT

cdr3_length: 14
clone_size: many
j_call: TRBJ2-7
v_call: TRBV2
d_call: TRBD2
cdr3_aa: CASSERLAGNEQYF
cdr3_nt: TGTGCCAGCAGTGAGCGACTAGCGGGAAACGAGCAGTACTTC

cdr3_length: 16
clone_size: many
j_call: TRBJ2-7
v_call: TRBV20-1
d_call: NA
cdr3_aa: CSARDPWEAGSYEQYF
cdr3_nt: TGCAGTGCTAGAGATCCCTGGGAGGCGGGATCCTACGAGCAGTACTTC

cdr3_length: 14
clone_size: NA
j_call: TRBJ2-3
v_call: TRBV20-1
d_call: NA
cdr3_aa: CSARSSQGLTSRYF
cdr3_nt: TGCAGTGCTAGATCTTCCCAGGGGCTCACATCGAGGTATTTT

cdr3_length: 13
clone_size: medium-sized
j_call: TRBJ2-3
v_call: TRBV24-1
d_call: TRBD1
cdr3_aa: CATRGTGTDTQYF
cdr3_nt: TGTGCCACCAGGGGGACAGGGACAGATACGCAGTATTTT

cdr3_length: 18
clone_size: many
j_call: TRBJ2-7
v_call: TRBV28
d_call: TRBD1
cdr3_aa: CASSFASFGTGVPYEQYF
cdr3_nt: TGTGCCAGCAGTTTTGCCTCCTTCGGGACAGGGGTACCTTACGAGCAGTACTTC

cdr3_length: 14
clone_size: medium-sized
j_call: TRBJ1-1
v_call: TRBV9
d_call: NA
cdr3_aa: CASSVGTSNTEAFF
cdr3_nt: TGTGCCAGCAGCGTGGGGACCTCGAACACTGAAGCTTTCTTT

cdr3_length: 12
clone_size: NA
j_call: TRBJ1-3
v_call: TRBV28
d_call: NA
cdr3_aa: CASSSAENTIYF
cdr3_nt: TGTGCCAGCAGTTCAGCTGAAAACACCATATATTTT

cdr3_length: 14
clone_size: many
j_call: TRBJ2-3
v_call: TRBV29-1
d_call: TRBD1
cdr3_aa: CSVVGQGVVGTQYF
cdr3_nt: TGCAGCGTCGTGGGACAGGGGGTCGTCGGTACGCAGTATTTT

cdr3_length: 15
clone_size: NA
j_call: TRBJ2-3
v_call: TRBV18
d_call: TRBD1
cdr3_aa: CASSLTGAHTDTQYF
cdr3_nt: TGTGCCAGCTCACTTACAGGGGCCCACACAGATACGCAGTATTTT

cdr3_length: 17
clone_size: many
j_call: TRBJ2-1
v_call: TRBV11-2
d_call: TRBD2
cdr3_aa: CASSKGLAGAGNNEQFF
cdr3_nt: TGTGCCAGCAGCAAGGGACTAGCGGGAGCGGGGAACAATGAGCAGTTCTTC

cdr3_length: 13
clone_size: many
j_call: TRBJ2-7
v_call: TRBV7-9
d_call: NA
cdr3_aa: CASARGGVNEQYF
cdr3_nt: TGTGCCAGCGCTCGCGGGGGCGTTAACGAGCAGTACTTC

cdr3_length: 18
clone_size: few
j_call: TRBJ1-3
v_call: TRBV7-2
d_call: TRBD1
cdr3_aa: CASSFRMGQGTSGNTIYF
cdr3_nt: TGTGCCAGCAGCTTCCGAATGGGACAGGGGACCTCTGGAAACACCATATATTTT

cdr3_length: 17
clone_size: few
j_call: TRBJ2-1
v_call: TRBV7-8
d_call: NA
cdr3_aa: CASSSLPRAGPDNEQFF
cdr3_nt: TGTGCCAGCAGCTCCTTACCCAGGGCCGGGCCTGACAATGAGCAGTTCTTC

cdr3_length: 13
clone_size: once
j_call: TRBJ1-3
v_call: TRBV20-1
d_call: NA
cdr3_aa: CSARLSGTNTIYF
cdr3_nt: TGCAGTGCTAGATTGAGTGGGACGAACACCATATATTTT

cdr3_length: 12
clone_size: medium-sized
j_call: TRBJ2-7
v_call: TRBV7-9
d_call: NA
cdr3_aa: CASSWDNYEQYF
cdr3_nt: TGTGCCAGCAGCTGGGACAACTACGAGCAGTACTTC